These 2 T cell receptor beta chains share one sample of origin, sequenced in a study of T cell responses to AZD1222 COVID-19 vaccine. Data came from immunoSEQ multiplex PCR; TCRdb stores just in-frame clones and leaves some out. The top ten clones hold approximately 6.3% of a sample with 150,000 or so clones, about 90% of them seen once. The source was peripheral blood, collected 28 days after the second AZD1222 dose. The receptors here all came from an adult who received the AZD1222 COVID-19 vaccine.

The V gene is TRBV3-1 (or the pseudogene TRBV3-2), the J gene TRBJ2-5; 7 bases align to TRBD1. The V and J ends lost 4 bases and 1 base, in that order; junction bases with no gene match: 6. Germline V gene lookup returns CDR1 LGHDT and CDR2 YNNKEL (reference sequence). The CDR3 runs 15 residues. The CDR3 spells CASSPRGQVQETQYF. The CDR3 DNA reads TGTGCCAGCAGCCCCCGTGGACAGGTCCAAGAGACCCAGTACTTC.

The gene calls are TRBV28 and TRBJ1-2, with 9 bases aligning to TRBD1. Germline V gene sequence: CDR1 MDHEN, CDR2 SYDVKM. CDR3 length: 15 amino acids. V gave up 5 bases and J gave up 4 bases; unmatched junction bases: 8. The CDR3 DNA reads as TGTGCCAGCAGTATTCCCGGGACAGGGACCTATGGCTACACCTTC. This encodes CASSIPGTGTYGYTF.